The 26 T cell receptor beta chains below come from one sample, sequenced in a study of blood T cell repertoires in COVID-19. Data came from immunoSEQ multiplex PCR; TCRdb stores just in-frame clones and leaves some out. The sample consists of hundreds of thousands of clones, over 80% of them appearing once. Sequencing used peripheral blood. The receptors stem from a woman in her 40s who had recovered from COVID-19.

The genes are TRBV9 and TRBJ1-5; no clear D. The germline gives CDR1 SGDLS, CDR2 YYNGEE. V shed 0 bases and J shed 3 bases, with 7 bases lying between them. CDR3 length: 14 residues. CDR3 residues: CASSVGPNNQPQHF. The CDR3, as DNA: TGTGCCAGCAGCGTAGGGCCGAACAATCAGCCCCAGCATTTT.

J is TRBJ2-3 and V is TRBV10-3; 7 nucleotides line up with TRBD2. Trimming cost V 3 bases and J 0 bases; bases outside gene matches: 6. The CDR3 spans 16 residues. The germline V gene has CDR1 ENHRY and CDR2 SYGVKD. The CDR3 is CAISDLAGESTDTQYF. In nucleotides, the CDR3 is TGTGCCATCAGTGATCTTGCGGGGGAGAGCACAGATACGCAGTATTTT.

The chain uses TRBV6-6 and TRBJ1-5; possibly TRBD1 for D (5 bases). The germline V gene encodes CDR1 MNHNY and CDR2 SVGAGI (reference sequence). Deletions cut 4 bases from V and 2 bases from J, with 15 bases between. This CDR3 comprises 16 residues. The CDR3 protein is CASSFRAGSGNQPQHF. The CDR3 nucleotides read TGTGCCAGCAGTTTTCGAGCAGGGTCCGGCAATCAGCCCCAGCATTTT.

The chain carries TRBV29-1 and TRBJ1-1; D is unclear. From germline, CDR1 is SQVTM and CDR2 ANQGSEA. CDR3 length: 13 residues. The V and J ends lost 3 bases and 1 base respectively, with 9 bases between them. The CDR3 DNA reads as TGCAGCGTTGATGTGGCAGGGAACACTGAAGCTTTCTTT. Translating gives CSVDVAGNTEAFF.

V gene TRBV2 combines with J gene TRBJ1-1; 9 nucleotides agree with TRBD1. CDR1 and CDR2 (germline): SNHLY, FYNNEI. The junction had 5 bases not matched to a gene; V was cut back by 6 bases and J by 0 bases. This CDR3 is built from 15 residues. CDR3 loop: CASRAGQGMNTEAFF. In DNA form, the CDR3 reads TGTGCCAGCAGGGCCGGACAGGGGATGAACACTGAAGCTTTCTTT.

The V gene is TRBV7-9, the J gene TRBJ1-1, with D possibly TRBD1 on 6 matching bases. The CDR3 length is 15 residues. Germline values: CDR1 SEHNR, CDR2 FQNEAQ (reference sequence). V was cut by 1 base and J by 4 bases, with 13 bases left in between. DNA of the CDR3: TGTGCCAGCAGCTTAGAGCCGCAGGGGCGCACTGAAGCTTTCTTT. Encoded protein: CASSLEPQGRTEAFF.

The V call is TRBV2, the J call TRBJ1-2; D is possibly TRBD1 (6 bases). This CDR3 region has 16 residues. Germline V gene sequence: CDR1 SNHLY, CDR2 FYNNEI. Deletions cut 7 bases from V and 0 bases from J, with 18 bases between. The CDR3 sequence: CASTVGHPGANYGYTF. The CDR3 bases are TGTGCCAGCACCGTGGGACATCCCGGGGCTAACTATGGCTACACCTTC.

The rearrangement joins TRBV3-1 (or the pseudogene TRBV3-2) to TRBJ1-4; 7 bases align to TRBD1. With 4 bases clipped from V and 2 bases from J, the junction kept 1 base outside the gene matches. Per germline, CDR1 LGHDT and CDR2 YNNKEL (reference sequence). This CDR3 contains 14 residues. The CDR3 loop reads CASSRGGTNEKLFF. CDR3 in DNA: TGTGCCAGCAGCCGAGGGGGCACTAATGAAAAACTGTTTTTT.

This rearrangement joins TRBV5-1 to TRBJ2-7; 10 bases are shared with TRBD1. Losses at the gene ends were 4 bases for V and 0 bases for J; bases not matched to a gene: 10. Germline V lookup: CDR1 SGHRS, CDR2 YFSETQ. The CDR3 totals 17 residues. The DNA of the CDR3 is TGCGCCAGCAGCGCCGGACCGACAGGGGGCGGCTCCTACGAGCAGTACTTC. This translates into CASSAGPTGGGSYEQYF.

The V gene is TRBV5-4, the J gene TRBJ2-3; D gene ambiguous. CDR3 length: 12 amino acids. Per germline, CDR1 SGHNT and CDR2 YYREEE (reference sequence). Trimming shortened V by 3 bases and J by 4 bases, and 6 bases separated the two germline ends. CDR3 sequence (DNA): TGTGCCAGCAGCTGGGCATCAGATACGCAGTATTTT. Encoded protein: CASSWASDTQYF.

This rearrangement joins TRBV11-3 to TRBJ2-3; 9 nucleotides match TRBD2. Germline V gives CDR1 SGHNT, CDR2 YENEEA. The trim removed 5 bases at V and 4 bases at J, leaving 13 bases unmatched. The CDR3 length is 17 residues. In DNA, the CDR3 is TGTGCCAGCAGCCTGGGACTAGCCCCGCCCGGGGCAGATACGCAGTATTTT. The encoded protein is CASSLGLAPPGADTQYF.

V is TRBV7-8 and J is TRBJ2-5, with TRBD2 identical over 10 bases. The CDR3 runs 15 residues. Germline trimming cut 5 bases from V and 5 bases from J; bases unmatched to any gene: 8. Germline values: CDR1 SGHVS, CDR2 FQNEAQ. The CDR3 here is CASSMTPSGGETQYF. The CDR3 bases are TGTGCCAGCAGCATGACCCCTAGCGGGGGTGAGACCCAGTACTTC.

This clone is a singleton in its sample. CDR3 in amino acids: CATKLDNRTTYEQYF. For the CDR3, the DNA is TGTGCCACCAAACTCGACAACAGGACCACCTACGAGCAGTACTTC. The gene calls are TRBV24-1 and TRBJ2-7; D is perhaps TRBD1 (5 bases). The V and J ends lost 8 bases and 2 bases respectively, with 18 bases between them. The CDR3 runs to 15 residues. The V gene's germline CDR1 is KGHDR and CDR2 SFDVKD.

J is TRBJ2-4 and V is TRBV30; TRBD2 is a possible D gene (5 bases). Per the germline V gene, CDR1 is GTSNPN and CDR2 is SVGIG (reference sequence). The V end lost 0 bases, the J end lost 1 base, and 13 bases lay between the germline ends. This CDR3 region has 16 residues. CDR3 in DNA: TGTGCCTGGAGTGTACCCGGGCGAGGGGCCAAAAACATTCAGTACTTC. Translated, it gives CAWSVPGRGAKNIQYF.

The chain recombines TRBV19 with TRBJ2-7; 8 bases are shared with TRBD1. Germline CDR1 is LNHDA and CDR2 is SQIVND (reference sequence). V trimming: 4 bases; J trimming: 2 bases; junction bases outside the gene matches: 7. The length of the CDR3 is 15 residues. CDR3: CASSTGQGPAYEQYF. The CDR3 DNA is TGTGCCAGTAGTACAGGACAGGGCCCGGCCTACGAGCAGTACTTC.

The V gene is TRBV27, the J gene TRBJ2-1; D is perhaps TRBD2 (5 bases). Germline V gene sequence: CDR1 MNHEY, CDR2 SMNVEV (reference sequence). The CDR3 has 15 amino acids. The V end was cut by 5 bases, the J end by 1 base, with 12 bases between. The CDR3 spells CASSEGTDSYNEQFF. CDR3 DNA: TGTGCCAGCAGTGAGGGAACAGATTCCTACAATGAGCAGTTCTTC.

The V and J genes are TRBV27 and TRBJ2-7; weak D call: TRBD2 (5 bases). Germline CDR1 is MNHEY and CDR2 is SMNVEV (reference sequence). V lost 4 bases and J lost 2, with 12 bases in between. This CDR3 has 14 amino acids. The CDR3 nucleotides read TGTGCCAGCAGTTCACGAGGGCGGGCCTACGAGCAGTACTTC. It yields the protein CASSSRGRAYEQYF.

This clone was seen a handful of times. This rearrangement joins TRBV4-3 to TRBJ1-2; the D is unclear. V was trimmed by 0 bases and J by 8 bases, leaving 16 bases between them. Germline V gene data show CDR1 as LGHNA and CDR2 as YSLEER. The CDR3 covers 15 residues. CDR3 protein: CASSQDPGVTGGYTF. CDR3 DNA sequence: TGCGCCAGCAGCCAAGATCCTGGGGTTACGGGAGGCTACACCTTC.

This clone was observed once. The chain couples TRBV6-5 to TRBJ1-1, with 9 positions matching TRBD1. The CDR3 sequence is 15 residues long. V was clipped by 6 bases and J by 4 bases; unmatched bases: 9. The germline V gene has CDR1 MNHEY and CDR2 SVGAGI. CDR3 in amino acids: CASRVTGGVFTEAFF. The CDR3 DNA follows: TGTGCCAGCAGGGTCACAGGGGGCGTGTTCACTGAAGCTTTCTTT.

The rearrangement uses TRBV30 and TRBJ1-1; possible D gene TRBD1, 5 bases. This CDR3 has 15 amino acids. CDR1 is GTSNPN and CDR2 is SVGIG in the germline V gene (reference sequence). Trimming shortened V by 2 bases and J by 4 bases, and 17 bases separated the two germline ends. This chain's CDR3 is CAWSPGGRLATEAFF. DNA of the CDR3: TGTGCCTGGAGTCCCGGGGGAAGGCTGGCCACTGAAGCTTTCTTT.

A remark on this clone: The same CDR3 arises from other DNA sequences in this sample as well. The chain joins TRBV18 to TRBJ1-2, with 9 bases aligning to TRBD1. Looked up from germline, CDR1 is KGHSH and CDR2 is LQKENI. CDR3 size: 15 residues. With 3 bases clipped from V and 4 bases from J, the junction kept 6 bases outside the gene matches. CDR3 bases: TGTGCCAGCTCACCCTCGGGACAGGGTGGCTATGGCTACACCTTC. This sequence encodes CASSPSGQGGYGYTF.

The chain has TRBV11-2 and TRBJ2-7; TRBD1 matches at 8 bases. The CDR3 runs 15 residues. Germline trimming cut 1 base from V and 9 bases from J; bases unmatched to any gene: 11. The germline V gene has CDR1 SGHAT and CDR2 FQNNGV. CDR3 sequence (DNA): TGTGCCAGCAGCTTAGGGGGCAGGGGGCGCGAAGGGCAGTACTTC. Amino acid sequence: CASSLGGRGREGQYF.

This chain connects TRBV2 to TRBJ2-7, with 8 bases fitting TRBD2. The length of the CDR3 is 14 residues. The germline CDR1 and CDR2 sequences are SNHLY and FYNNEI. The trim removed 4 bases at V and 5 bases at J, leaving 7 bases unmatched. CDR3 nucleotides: TGTGCCAGCAGTGGATCTCGGGGGGGTAACGAGCAGTACTTC. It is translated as CASSGSRGGNEQYF.

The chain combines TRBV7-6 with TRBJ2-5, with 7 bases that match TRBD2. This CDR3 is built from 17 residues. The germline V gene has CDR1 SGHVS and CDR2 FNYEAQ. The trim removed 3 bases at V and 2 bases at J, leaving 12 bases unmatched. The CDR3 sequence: CASSLAPWRGRQETQYF. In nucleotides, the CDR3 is TGTGCCAGCAGCTTGGCCCCCTGGCGGGGGAGACAAGAGACCCAGTACTTC.

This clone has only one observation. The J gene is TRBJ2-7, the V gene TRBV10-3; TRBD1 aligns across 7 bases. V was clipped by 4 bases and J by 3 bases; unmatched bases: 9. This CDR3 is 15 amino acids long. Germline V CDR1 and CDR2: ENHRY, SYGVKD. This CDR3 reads CAISALHGTVYEQYF. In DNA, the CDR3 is TGTGCCATCAGTGCCCTCCACGGGACAGTCTACGAGCAGTACTTC.

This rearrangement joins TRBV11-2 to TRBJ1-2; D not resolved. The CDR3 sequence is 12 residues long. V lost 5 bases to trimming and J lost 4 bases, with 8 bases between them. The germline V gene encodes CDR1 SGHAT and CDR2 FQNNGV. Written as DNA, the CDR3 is TGTGCCAGCAGCCCGGAGGGCTATGGCTACACCTTC. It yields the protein CASSPEGYGYTF.